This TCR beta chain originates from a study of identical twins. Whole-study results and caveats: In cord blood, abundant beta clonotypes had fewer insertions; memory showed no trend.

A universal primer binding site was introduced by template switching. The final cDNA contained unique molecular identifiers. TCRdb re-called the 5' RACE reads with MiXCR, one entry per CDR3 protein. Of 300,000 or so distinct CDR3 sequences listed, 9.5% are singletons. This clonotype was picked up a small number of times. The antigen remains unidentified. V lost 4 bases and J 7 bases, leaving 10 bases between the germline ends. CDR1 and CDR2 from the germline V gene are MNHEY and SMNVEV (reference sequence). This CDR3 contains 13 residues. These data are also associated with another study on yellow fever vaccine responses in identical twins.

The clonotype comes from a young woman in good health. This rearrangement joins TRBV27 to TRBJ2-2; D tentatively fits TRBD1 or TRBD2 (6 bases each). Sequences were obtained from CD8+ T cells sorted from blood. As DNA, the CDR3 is TGTGCCAGCAGTTCGGGGGCTCTCGGGGAGCTGTTTTTT. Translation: CASSSGALGELFF.